These 2 T cell receptor beta chains were sequenced from one sample in a study of cytomegalovirus exposure and HLA in healthy donors. 13 Jbeta primers and 60 Vbeta primers were used for the PCR. Clones were read by immunoSEQ multiplex PCR, and TCRdb kept only the in-frame ones, dropping some. The sample includes 55,000 to 80,000 clones, about 77% of them seen just once. The sample comprised PBMCs. Every receptor here comes from a woman aged 25-40 years in good health and CMV-seronegative.

The chain employs TRBV2 and TRBJ1-3; D not resolved. This CDR3 is 14 amino acids long. The V gene's germline CDR1 is SNHLY and CDR2 FYNNEI. Trimming left V 3 bases short and J 1 base short, with 7 bases between. For the CDR3, the DNA is TGTGCCAGCAGTGAGCAAGCTTCTGGAAACACCATATATTTT. Protein product: CASSEQASGNTIYF.

The J gene is TRBJ2-2, the V gene TRBV11-3; no definite D call. CDR3 size: 11 residues. Germline assignment: CDR1 SGHNT and CDR2 YENEEA. V lost 5 bases and J 8 bases, leaving 6 bases between the germline ends. This chain's CDR3 is CASSGSGELFF. DNA of the CDR3: TGTGCCAGCAGCGGTAGTGGGGAGCTGTTTTTT.